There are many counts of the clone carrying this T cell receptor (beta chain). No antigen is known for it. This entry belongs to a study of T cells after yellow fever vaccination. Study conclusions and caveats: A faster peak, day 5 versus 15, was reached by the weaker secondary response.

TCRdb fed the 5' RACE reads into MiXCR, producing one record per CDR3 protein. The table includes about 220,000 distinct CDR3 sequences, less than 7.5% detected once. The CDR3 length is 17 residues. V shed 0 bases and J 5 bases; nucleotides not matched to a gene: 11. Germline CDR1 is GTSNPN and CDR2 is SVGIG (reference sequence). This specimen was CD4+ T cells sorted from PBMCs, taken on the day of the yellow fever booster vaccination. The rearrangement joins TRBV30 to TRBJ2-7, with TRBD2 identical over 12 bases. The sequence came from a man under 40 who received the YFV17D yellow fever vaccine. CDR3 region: CAWSVRLAGVHRHEQYF. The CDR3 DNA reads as TGTGCCTGGAGTGTTAGACTAGCGGGAGTACACCGCCACGAGCAGTACTTC. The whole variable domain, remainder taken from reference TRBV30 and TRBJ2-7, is SQTIHQWPATLVQPVGSPLSLECTVEGTSNPNLYWYRQAAGRGLQLLFYSVGIGQISSEVPQNLSASRPQDRQFILSSKKLLLSDSGFYLCAWSVRLAGVHRHEQYFGPGTRLTVT.